This TCR beta chain originates from a study of read filtering for tumor transcriptome and immune sequencing. Germline CDR1 and CDR2: MDHEN and SYDVKM. The CDR3 contains 14 residues. J lost 5 bases, V lost 7 bases, and 9 bases had no gene match. The library was built from around 0.4 ug RNA with molecular barcoded adaptors for alpha/delta and beta/gamma chains. One entry per CDR3 protein results from TCRdb running MiXCR on the reads. The profile covers about 86,000 distinct CDR3 sequences, with 9% to 15% appearing a single time and 15% taken by the ten largest. This clonotype was detected a few times. The origin of this receptor is a donor aged 40 or older with multiple myeloma. Sample: a population of CD138-negative cells sorted from bone marrow. The chain joins TRBV28 to TRBJ2-5; 8 bases agree with TRBD2. CDR3 region: CASTGGGPAETQYF. In nucleotides, the CDR3 is TGTGCCAGCACGGGAGGGGGACCCGCGGAGACCCAGTACTTC. Full variable domain (rest looked up from reference TRBV28 and TRBJ2-5): DVKVTQSSRYLVKRTGEKVFLECVQDMDHENMFWYRQDPGLGLRLIYFSYDVKMKEKGDIPEGYSVSREKKERFSLILESASTNQTSMYLCASTGGGPAETQYFGPGTRLLVL.